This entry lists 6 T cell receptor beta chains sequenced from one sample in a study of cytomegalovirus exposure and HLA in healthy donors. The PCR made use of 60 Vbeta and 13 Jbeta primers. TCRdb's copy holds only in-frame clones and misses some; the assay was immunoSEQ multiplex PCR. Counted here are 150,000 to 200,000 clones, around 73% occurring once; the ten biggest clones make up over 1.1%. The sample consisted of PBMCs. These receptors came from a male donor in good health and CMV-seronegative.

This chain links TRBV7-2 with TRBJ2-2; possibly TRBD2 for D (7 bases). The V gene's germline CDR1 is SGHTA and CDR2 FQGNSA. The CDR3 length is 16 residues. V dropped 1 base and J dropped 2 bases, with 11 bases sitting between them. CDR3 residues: CASSLVGGGNTGELFF. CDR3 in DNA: TGTGCCAGCAGCTTAGTTGGGGGGGGCAACACCGGGGAGCTGTTTTTT. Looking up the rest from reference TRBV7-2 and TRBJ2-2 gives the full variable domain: GAGVSQSPSNKVTEKGKDVELRCDPISGHTALYWYRQSLGQGLEFLIYFQGNSAPDKSGLPSDRFSAERTGGSVSTLTIQRTQQEDSAVYLCASSLVGGGNTGELFFGEGSRLTVL.

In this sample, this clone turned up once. As DNA, the CDR3 is TGTGCCAGCAGCCCGGAGGCAGGGGTTATGAACACTGAAGCTTTCTTT. Translating gives CASSPEAGVMNTEAFF. The genes are TRBV5-4 and TRBJ1-1; perhaps TRBD1 as D (6 bases). V was pared by 4 bases and J by 0 bases, with 16 bases between. The length of the CDR3 is 16 residues. From germline, CDR1 is SGHNT and CDR2 YYREEE (reference sequence).

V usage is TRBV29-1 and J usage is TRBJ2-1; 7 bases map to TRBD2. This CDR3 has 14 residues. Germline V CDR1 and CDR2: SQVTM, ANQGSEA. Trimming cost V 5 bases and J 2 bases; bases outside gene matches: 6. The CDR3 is CSVKTSGAYNEQFF. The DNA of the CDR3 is TGCAGCGTTAAAACCAGCGGGGCCTACAATGAGCAGTTCTTC.

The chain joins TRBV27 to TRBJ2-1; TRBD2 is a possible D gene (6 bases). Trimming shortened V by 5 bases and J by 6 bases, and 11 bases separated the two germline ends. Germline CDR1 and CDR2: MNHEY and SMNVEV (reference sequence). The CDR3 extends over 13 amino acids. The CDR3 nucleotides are TGTGCCAGCAGTGGGGAGGAAAGCAATGAGCAGTTCTTC. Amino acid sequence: CASSGEESNEQFF.

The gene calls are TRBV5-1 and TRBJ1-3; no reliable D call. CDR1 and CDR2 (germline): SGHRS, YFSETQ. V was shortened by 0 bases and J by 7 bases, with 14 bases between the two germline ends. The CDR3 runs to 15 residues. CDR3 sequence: CASSLAAGSANTIYF. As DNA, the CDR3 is TGCGCCAGCAGCTTGGCGGCGGGATCGGCGAACACCATATATTTT.

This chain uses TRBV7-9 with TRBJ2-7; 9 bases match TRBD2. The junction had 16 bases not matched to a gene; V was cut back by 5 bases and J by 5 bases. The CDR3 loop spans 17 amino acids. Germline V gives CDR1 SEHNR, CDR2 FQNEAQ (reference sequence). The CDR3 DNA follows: TGTGCCAGCAGCCCCGCGGGAGGGGTTAGCGGGAGCAACGAGCAGTACTTC. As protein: CASSPAGGVSGSNEQYF.